The entry below gives a single TCR beta chain sequence along with its context. Clones were sequenced by immunoSEQ multiplex PCR, and TCRdb holds only the in-frame ones, with some missing. The sample holds fewer than 400,000 clones, approximately 83% seen once. The data belong to a study of blood T cell repertoires in COVID-19. In the study overall: The study drew acute and convalescent COVID-19 samples from the United States, Italy and Spain.

For recovered donors of Cohort 3, there were two negative PCRs, clearance, or symptom resolution. This clonotype was sampled from a man younger than 45 who had recovered from COVID-19. The specimen was PBMCs or T cells enriched from blood (not recorded which).

CDR3 sequence: CASSTQGVQETQYF. The CDR3, as DNA: TGTGCCAGCAGCACACAGGGAGTTCAGGAGACCCAGTACTTC. V usage is TRBV7-3 and J usage is TRBJ2-5; TRBD1 is a possible D gene (6 bases). Germline values: CDR1 SGHTA, CDR2 FQGTGA. V gave up 5 bases and J gave up 5 bases, with 15 bases separating them. This CDR3 region has 14 residues.